This T cell receptor delta chain was profiled in a study of delta chains in infants with herpesvirus infections. Study in general: Ugandan infants were followed prospectively from birth through primary CMV infection.

TCR cDNA was made from PBMC RNA with gamma- and delta-chain-specific primers. TCRdb reapplied CATT to the RT-PCR reads. The data show over a thousand delta-chain clones, roughly 8.2% seen once. This clone is categorized as medium-sized. Its specificity is not known. The sample holds other DNA sequences that translate to the same CDR3. The length of the CDR3 is 16 residues. Trimming left V 2 bases short and J 0 bases short, with 13 bases between. Germline loops: CDR1 TSWWSYY, CDR2 QGS. Study-level results: Later infection age appeared linked to lower public-clonotype frequency among Vdelta1 cells.

This chain uses TRDV1 with TRDJ1; D ambiguous. The sequences come from peripheral blood, collected at time point 2 of longitudinal follow-up. The source of this sequence is a human donor who was a Ugandan infant, either HIV-exposed or HIV-unexposed (not recorded which). The CDR3 nucleotides read TGTGCTCTTGGGGAAATTGGGTTGTTGTACACCGATAAACTCATCTTT. Its protein product is CALGEIGLLYTDKLIF.